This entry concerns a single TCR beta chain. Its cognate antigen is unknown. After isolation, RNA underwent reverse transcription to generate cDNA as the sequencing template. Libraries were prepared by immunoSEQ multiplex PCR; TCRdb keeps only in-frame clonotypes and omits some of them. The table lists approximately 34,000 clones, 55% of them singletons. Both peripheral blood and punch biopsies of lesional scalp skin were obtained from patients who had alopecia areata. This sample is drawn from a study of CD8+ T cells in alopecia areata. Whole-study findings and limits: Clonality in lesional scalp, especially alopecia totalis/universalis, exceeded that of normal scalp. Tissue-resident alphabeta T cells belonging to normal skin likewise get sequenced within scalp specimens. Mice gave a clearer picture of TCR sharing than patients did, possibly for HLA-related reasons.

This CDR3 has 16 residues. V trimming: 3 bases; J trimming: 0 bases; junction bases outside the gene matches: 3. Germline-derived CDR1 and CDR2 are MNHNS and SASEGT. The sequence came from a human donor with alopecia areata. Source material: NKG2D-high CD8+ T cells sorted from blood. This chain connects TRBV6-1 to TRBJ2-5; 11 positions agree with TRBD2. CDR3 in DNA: TGTGCCAGCAGTGAGACTAGCGGGGTAAACCAAGAGACCCAGTACTTC. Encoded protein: CASSETSGVNQETQYF.